These T cell receptor beta chains were read from a single sample in a study of blood T cell repertoires in COVID-19. Profiling relied on immunoSEQ multiplex PCR, and the TCRdb table lists in-frame clones only, not all of them. The sample yields 200,000 to 300,000 clones, 80% to 95% seen once. The sample was peripheral blood. The receptors were sampled from a man aged 30-40 years with COVID-19, enrolled during active disease. Both conserved end residues are part of each CDR3.

V: TRBV19; J: TRBJ1-2; CDR3: CASSITGTSYGYTF
V: TRBV5-1; J: TRBJ2-2; CDR3: CASSSAGQGELFF
V: TRBV3-1/TRBV3-2; J: TRBJ1-2; CDR3: CASSHTPSYGYTF
V: TRBV13; J: TRBJ1-1; CDR3: CASKSPEGRMSMNTEAFF
V: TRBV5-1; J: TRBJ1-2; CDR3: CASSLGQSANYGYTF
V: TRBV5-1; J: TRBJ2-5; CDR3: CASSLAAGRGEETQYF
V: TRBV19; J: TRBJ1-2; CDR3: CATNSNGYTF
V: TRBV27; J: TRBJ1-5; CDR3: CASSLYPRLSNQPQHF
V: TRBV2; J: TRBJ1-1; CDR3: CASSKAATNTEAFF
V: TRBV5-6; J: TRBJ1-2; CDR3: CASSLAGTNYGYTF
V: TRBV27; J: TRBJ2-1; CDR3: CASSLLTSGGVDEQFF
V: TRBV29-1; J: TRBJ2-3; CDR3: CSVQIQGKDTQYF
V: TRBV29-1; J: TRBJ1-1; CDR3: CSASTGNTEAFF
V: TRBV2; J: TRBJ2-5; CDR3: CASSGGPLEETQYF
V: TRBV19; J: TRBJ1-5; CDR3: CASSGGGLGPQHF
V: TRBV11-2; J: TRBJ1-4; CDR3: CASRGRGEKLFF
V: TRBV2; J: TRBJ1-5; CDR3: CAGARGFNQPQHF
V: TRBV5-1; J: TRBJ2-7; CDR3: CASSLSGVSYEQYF
V: TRBV5-5; J: TRBJ1-5; CDR3: CASSYNLAWPGNQPQHF
V: TRBV3-1/TRBV3-2; J: TRBJ2-7; CDR3: CASSQAGGASYEQYF
V: TRBV20-1; J: TRBJ2-1; CDR3: CSASDSGGANEQFF
V: TRBV12-5; J: TRBJ2-3; CDR3: CASGLVEANTDTQYF
V: TRBV6-5; J: TRBJ1-5; CDR3: CATITTRRGNQPQHF
V: TRBV19; J: TRBJ2-2; CDR3: CASSGTANTGELFF
V: TRBV18; J: TRBJ1-2; CDR3: CASQGAGYGYTF
V: TRBV12-5; J: TRBJ2-5; CDR3: CASGLFSGVGREWKTQYF
V: TRBV19; J: TRBJ1-2; CDR3: CASTEGRGGRRGYTF
V: TRBV12-3/TRBV12-4; J: TRBJ1-5; CDR3: CASSLASDQPQHF
V: TRBV3-1/TRBV3-2; J: TRBJ1-4; CDR3: CASSLDRTNEKLFF
V: TRBV24-1; J: TRBJ1-2; CDR3: CATSGGGGYGYTF
V: TRBV4-1; J: TRBJ1-3; CDR3: CASSQPLQGAPGNTIYF
V: TRBV2; J: TRBJ1-1; CDR3: CASSAWRDDTEAFF
V: TRBV9; J: TRBJ2-3; CDR3: CASSVLAGGPADTQYF
V: TRBV12-3/TRBV12-4; J: TRBJ2-7; CDR3: CASGVAGGWEQYF
V: TRBV7-9; J: TRBJ1-2; CDR3: CASSLVAIGYTF
V: TRBV19; J: TRBJ1-5; CDR3: CASRKGGSNQPQHF
V: TRBV27; J: TRBJ1-3; CDR3: CASRKTGLGNTIYF
V: TRBV14; J: TRBJ2-7; CDR3: CASSQGPGFHEQYF
V: TRBV6-5; J: TRBJ2-1; CDR3: CASRPRTGRGEQFF
V: TRBV19; J: TRBJ1-4; CDR3: CASSIWGGGEKLFF
V: TRBV25-1; J: TRBJ2-4; CDR3: CASSSQSGVNIQYF
V: TRBV9; J: TRBJ2-2; CDR3: CASSPGGQRGGQMAGELFF
V: TRBV5-1; J: TRBJ2-7; CDR3: CVSSYGTGGYEQYF
V: TRBV6-5; J: TRBJ2-2; CDR3: CASSNSATHTGELFF
V: TRBV9; J: TRBJ2-5; CDR3: CASSVVRAWETQYF
V: TRBV5-1; J: TRBJ2-5; CDR3: CARSPGGEETQYF
V: TRBV18; J: TRBJ2-5; CDR3: CASSLSTGGTQETQYF
V: TRBV25-1; J: TRBJ2-6; CDR3: CASSDRLGANVLTF
V: TRBV4-2; J: TRBJ1-2; CDR3: CASSQDQQGGYTF
V: TRBV9; J: TRBJ2-2; CDR3: CASSFTDRGELFF
V: TRBV6-5; J: TRBJ1-5; CDR3: CASRPQGGGNQPQHF
V: TRBV28; J: TRBJ1-1; CDR3: CASSLPTVSQAFF
V: TRBV5-1; J: TRBJ1-5; CDR3: CASSLGGTGDQPQHF
V: TRBV6-5; J: TRBJ1-5; CDR3: CASSSDRGLQPQHF
V: TRBV5-5; J: TRBJ1-2; CDR3: CASSLDVRGGGYTF
V: TRBV4-2; J: TRBJ1-2; CDR3: CASSQEAGAYGYTF
V: TRBV20-1; J: TRBJ1-5; CDR3: CSASNSQGTNQPQHF